Included here is one TCR beta chain sequence, with context. Authors' analysis steps: Amplification from reference gene primers served as the basis for estimated nucleated cell counts. Assay: immunoSEQ multiplex PCR; the TCRdb copy retains only in-frame clones and omits some. V, J and clone size were drawn from that table, and D and trimming were deduced from the DNA. The sample lists roughly 200,000 clones, 70% to 90% occurring once. This entry comes from a study of blood T cell repertoires in COVID-19. As for the study in general: COVID-19 samples collected from the United States, Italy and Spain covered acute and convalescent phases. In each case, the material was cDNA or gDNA derived from T cells, B-cell-depleted T cells, or PBMCs.

Trimming removed 3 bases at V and 2 bases at J, with 11 bases between. CDR3 size: 15 residues. Germline CDR1 is LNHDA and CDR2 is SQIVND (reference sequence). V is TRBV19 and J is TRBJ1-5, with unresolved D. The sequenced sample was peripheral blood. The source of this sequence is a woman of 80 years or more with acute or convalescent COVID-19. CDR3 amino acids: CASSMTPSGNQPQHF. The CDR3, as DNA: TGTGCCAGTAGTATGACACCTTCGGGCAATCAGCCCCAGCATTTT.